One T cell receptor (beta chain) is described in this entry. Authors' methods: Estimated nucleated cell counts came from reference gene primer amplification. Sequencing was performed with immunoSEQ multiplex PCR; in TCRdb, only in-frame clones are kept and a portion is missing. That table supplies the V and J calls and clone size; D and trimming were determined from the DNA. The table lists approximately 200,000 clones, roughly 88% of them singletons. The data are from a study of blood T cell repertoires in COVID-19. Across the whole study: Acute and convalescent COVID-19 specimens originated in the United States, Italy and Spain. T cells, B-cell-depleted T cells, or PBMCs provided the cDNA or gDNA that served as material.

Germline-derived CDR1 and CDR2 are KGHSH and LQKENI. The V and J ends lost 5 bases and 1 base, in that order; junction bases with no gene match: 4. This CDR3 is 14 amino acids long. The chain couples TRBV18 to TRBJ2-5, with 7 bases matching TRBD1. This TCR was sampled from a man aged 18 to 30 with active or convalescent COVID-19. Source material: peripheral blood. The CDR3 DNA is TGTGCCAGCTCATCGGACAGGACCCAAGAGACCCAGTACTTC. It encodes CASSSDRTQETQYF.